This TCR beta chain comes out of a study of T-cell memory formation after mild COVID-19. Points from the study as a whole: CM and EM subsets held most contracting CD4+ clones; EMRA held CD8+ ones. Second-wave clones peaking on day 37 lacked confirmed SARS-CoV-2 specificity.

Constant-segment primers served in 5'RACE that generated TCR alpha and TCR beta cDNA libraries bearing sample barcodes and UMIs. Each CDR3 protein is one row after TCRdb ran MiXCR on the 5' RACE reads. The data show some 120,000 distinct CDR3 sequences, with approximately 16% seen just once and 11% to 15% held by the top ten. Germline values: CDR1 SGHVS, CDR2 FQNEAQ. The V and J ends lost 2 bases and 0 bases respectively, with 11 bases between them. CDR3 length: 16 residues. Of note for this clonotype: Its antigen remains unidentified.

The sequence was collected from an adult woman who had mild COVID-19 (a few samples of this study predate the infection). Cell type and time point are not known. This chain joins TRBV7-8 and TRBJ2-1, with D tentatively TRBD1 or TRBD2 (5 bases each). Sequencing used PBMCs or a T cell subset sorted from them (not recorded which). The CDR3 loop is CASSLRDPLSYNEQFF. CDR3 nucleotide sequence: TGTGCCAGCAGCTTAAGGGACCCGCTCTCCTACAATGAGCAGTTCTTC.